The T cell receptor beta chain under discussion was sequenced for a study of blood T cell repertoires in COVID-19. Study-level information: COVID-19 samples collected from the United States, Italy and Spain covered acute and convalescent phases.

Data came from immunoSEQ multiplex PCR; TCRdb stores just in-frame clones and leaves some out. Of around 260,000 clones in the sample, 85% are singletons; the top ten hold less than 15%. Germline assignment: CDR1 SGHVS and CDR2 FNYEAQ. There are 15 residues in the CDR3. The V segment lost 2 bases and the J segment 4 bases; nucleotides outside the gene matches: 5. The specimen was peripheral blood. The chain joins TRBV7-6 to TRBJ2-3; 8 bases match TRBD2. This receptor was identified in a human donor in a cohort sampled during active COVID-19. The CDR3 loop is CASSLMGLGPDTQYF. The CDR3 nucleotides are TGTGCCAGCAGCTTAATGGGACTAGGACCAGATACGCAGTATTTT.